This TCR beta chain stems from a study of OX40 agonist ivuxolimab in advanced cancers. Some clones are missing from TCRdb's copy, which holds only in-frame ones; the method was immunoSEQ multiplex PCR. Of tens of thousands of clones in the sample, roughly 90% are singletons; the top ten hold roughly 17%. Overall study findings and caveats: By week 6 at 0.1 to 3.0 mg/kg, blood CD4+ and CD8+ T cells had expanded clonally. There were, on average, more expanded clones in CD8+ T cells than in CD4+. Among the least clonally expanded were partial responders at 0.1-3.0 mg/kg.

The length of the CDR3 is 14 residues. V dropped 5 bases and J dropped 0 bases, with 10 bases sitting between them. The germline CDR1 and CDR2 sequences are KGHSH and LQKENI. Points on this clone: Its antigen is still unknown.

Autoimmune disease history or systemic immunosuppression led to patients being barred. Sequenced here: CD4+ or CD8+ T cells sorted from blood, sampled in a trial of the OX40 agonist ivuxolimab. The receptor was isolated from an adult with an advanced solid tumor such as melanoma, head and neck, liver or kidney cancer. This sequence joins TRBV18 and TRBJ1-1; D gene uncertain. The CDR3 DNA reads TGTGCCAGCTCAGCACAGTTCATGAACACTGAAGCTTTCTTT. This codes for CASSAQFMNTEAFF.